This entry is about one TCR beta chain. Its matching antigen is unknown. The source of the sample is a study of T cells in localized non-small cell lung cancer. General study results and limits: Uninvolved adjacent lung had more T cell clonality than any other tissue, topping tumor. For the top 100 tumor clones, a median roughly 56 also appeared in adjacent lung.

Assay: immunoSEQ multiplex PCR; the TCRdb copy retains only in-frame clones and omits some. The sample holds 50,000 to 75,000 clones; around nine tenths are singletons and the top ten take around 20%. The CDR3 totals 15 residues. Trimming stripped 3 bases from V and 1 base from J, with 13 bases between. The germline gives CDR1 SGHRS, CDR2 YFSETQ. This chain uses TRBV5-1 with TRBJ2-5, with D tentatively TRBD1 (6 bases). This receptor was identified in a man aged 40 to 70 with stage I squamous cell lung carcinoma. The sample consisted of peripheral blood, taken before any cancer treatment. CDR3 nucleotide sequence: TGCGCCAGCAGCTCTACCGGGACACCCCAAGAGACCCAGTACTTC. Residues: CASSSTGTPQETQYF.